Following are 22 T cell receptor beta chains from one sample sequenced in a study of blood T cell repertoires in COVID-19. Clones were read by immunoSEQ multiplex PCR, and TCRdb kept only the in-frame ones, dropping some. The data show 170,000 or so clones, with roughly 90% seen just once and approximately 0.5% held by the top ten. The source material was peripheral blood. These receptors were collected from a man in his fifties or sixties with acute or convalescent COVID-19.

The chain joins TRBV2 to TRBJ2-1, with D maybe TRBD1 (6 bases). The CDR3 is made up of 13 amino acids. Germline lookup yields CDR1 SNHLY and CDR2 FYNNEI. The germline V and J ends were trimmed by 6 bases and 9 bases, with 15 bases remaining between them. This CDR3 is CASRPQGRGEQFF. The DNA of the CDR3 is TGTGCCAGCAGGCCCCAGGGGCGAGGTGAGCAGTTCTTC.

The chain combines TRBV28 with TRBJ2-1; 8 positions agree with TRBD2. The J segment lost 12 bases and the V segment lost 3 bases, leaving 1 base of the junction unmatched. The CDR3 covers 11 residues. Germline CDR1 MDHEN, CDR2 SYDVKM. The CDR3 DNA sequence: TGTGCCAGCAGTTTCGGGACTAGGCAGTTCTTC. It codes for CASSFGTRQFF.

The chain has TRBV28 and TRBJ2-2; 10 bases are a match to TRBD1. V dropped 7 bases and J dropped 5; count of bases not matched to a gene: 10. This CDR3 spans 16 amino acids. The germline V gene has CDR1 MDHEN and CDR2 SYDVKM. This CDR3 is CASTMGGTGATGELFF. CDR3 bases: TGTGCCAGCACGATGGGAGGGACAGGGGCGACCGGGGAGCTGTTTTTT.

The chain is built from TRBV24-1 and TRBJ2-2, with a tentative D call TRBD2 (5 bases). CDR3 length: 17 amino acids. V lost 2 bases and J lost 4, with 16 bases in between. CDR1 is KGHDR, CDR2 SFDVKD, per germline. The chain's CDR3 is CATSDSNYQGSTGELFF. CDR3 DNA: TGTGCCACCAGTGATTCTAACTATCAAGGGAGCACCGGGGAGCTGTTTTTT.

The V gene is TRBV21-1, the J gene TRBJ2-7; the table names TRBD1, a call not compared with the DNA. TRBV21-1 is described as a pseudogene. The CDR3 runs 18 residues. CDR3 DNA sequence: TGTGCCAGCAGCAAAAGGAGGGGGCGGAAAGGGTTGCCCTACGAGCAGTACTTC. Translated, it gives CASSKRRGRKGLPYEQYF.

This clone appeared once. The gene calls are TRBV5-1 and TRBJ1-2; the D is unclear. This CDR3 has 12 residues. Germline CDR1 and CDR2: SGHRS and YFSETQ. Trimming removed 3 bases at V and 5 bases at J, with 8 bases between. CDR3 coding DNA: TGCGCCAGCAGCTACGGGGATTATGGCTACACCTTC. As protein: CASSYGDYGYTF.

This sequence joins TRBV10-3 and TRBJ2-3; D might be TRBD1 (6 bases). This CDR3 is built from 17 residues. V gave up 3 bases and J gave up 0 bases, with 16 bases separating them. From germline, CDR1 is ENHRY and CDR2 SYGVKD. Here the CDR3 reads CAISELGGASSTDTQYF. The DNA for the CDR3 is TGTGCCATCAGTGAATTAGGGGGAGCGTCTAGCACAGATACGCAGTATTTT.

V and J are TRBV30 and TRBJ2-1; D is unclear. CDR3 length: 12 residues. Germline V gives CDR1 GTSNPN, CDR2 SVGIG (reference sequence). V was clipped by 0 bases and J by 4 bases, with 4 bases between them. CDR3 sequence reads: CAWSVQYNEQFF. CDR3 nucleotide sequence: TGTGCCTGGAGTGTACAATACAATGAGCAGTTCTTC.

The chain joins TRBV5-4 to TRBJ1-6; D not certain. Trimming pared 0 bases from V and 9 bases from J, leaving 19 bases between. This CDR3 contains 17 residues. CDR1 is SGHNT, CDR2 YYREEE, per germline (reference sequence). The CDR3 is CASSLDGGWMFRSPLHF. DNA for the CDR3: TGTGCCAGCAGCTTGGATGGAGGGTGGATGTTTCGTTCACCCCTCCACTTT.

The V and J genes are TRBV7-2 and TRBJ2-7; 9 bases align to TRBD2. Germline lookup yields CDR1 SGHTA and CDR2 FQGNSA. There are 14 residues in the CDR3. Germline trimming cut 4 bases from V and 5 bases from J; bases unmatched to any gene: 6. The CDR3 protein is CASSSSGINHEQYF. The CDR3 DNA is TGTGCCAGCAGCTCTAGCGGGATTAACCACGAGCAGTACTTC. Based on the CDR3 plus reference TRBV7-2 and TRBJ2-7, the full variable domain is GAGVSQSPSNKVTEKGKDVELRCDPISGHTALYWYRQSLGQGLEFLIYFQGNSAPDKSGLPSDRFSAERTGGSVSTLTIQRTQQEDSAVYLCASSSSGINHEQYFGPGTRLTVT.

Here the CDR3 DNA reads TGTGCCAGCAGTTACTCGCCGTACATCGAGCAGTTCTTC. Its protein is CASSYSPYIEQFF. The rearrangement links TRBV6-5 to TRBJ2-1, with D uncertain. Germline V gene lookup returns CDR1 MNHEY and CDR2 SVGAGI. The CDR3 runs 13 residues. Trimming shortened V by 0 bases and J by 10 bases, and 10 bases separated the two germline ends.

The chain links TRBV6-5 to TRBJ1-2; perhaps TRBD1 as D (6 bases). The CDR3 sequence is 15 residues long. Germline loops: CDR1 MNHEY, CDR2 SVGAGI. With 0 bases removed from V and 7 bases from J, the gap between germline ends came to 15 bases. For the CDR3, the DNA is TGTGCCAGCAGTTACTCGGAGGTGGGGGCCACTGGCTACACCTTC. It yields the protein CASSYSEVGATGYTF.

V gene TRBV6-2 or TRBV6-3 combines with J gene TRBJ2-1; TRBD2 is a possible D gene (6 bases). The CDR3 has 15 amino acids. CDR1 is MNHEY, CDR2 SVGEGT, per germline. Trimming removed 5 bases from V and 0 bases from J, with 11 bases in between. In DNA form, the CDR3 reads TGTGCCAGCAGTCTCACTAGCACCTCCTACAATGAGCAGTTCTTC. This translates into CASSLTSTSYNEQFF.

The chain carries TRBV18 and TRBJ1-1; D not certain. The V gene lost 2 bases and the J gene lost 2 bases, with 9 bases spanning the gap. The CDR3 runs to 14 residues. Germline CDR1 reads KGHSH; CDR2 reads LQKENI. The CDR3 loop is CASSPGRSNTEAFF. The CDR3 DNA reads TGTGCCAGCTCACCAGGCAGGTCCAACACTGAAGCTTTCTTT. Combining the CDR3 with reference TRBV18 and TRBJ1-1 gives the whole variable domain NAGVMQNPRHLVRRRGQEARLRCSPMKGHSHVYWYRQLPEEGLKFMVYLQKENIIDESGMPKERFSAEFPKEGPSILRIQQVVRGDSAAYFCASSPGRSNTEAFFGQGTRLTVV.

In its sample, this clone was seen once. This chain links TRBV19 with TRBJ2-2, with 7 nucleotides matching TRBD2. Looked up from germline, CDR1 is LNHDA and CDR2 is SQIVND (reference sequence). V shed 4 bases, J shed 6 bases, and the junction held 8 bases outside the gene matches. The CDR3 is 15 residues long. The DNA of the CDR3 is TGTGCCAGTAGTACCGGACTAGTTGGGGCCGGGGAGCTGTTTTTT. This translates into CASSTGLVGAGELFF.

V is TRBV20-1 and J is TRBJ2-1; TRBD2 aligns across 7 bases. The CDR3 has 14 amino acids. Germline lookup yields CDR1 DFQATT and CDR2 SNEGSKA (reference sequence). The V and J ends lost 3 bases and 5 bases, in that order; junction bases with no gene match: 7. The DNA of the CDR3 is TGCAGTGCTAGTGCGTACGGGACTAACAATGAGCAGTTCTTC. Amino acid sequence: CSASAYGTNNEQFF.

The CDR3 loop reads CASIIQGGTEAFF. The CDR3 DNA is TGTGCCAGCATAATACAGGGAGGGACTGAAGCTTTCTTT. The chain is built from TRBV2 and TRBJ1-1; weak D call: TRBD1 (6 bases). CDR3 length: 13 residues. From germline, CDR1 is SNHLY and CDR2 FYNNEI. Trimming shortened V by 7 bases and J by 5 bases, and 14 bases separated the two germline ends.

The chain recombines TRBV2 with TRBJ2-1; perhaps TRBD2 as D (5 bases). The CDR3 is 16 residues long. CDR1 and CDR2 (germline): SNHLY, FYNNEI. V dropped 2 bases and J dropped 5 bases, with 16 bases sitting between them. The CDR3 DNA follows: TGTGCCAGCAGTGAAATTAGGAGGCTTCAGGACAATGAGCAGTTCTTC. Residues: CASSEIRRLQDNEQFF.

CDR3 DNA sequence: TGCGCCAGCAGCACCAACCTCAGACAGGGATGGGAGACCCAGTACTTC. Protein sequence: CASSTNLRQGWETQYF. The chain is built from TRBV5-1 and TRBJ2-5; 7 nucleotides align to TRBD1. The ends lost 4 bases at V and 5 bases at J; junction bases unmatched: 14. The CDR3 spans 16 residues. Germline values: CDR1 SGHRS, CDR2 YFSETQ. Together with reference TRBV5-1 and TRBJ2-5, the CDR3 gives the full variable domain: KAGVTQTPRYLIKTRGQQVTLSCSPISGHRSVSWYQQTPGQGLQFLFEYFSETQRNKGNFPGRFSGRQFSNSRSEMNVSTLELGDSALYLCASSTNLRQGWETQYFGPGTRLLVL.

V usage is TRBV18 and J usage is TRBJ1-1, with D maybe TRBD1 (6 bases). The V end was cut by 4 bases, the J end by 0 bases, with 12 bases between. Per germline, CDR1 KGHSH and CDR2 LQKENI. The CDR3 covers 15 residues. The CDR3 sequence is CASSLIGGLNTEAFF. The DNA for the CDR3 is TGTGCCAGCTCACTCATCGGGGGGCTGAACACTGAAGCTTTCTTT.

CDR3 in DNA: TGTGCCAGCATTCCCAGGGGCTCCTACGAGCAGTACGTC. This translates into CASIPRGSYEQYV. The V call is TRBV6-9, the J call TRBJ2-7; TRBD1 is a possible D gene (6 bases). The CDR3 length is 13 residues. Trimming shortened V by 7 bases and J by 0 bases, and 10 bases separated the two germline ends. Germline values: CDR1 MNHGY, CDR2 SVAAGI.

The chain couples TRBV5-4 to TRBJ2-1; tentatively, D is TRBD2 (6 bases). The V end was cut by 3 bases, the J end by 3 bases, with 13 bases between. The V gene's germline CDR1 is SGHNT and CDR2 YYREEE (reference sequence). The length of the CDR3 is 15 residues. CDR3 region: CASSSLASIYNEQFF. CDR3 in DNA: TGTGCCAGCAGCTCACTAGCTTCCATCTACAATGAGCAGTTCTTC.